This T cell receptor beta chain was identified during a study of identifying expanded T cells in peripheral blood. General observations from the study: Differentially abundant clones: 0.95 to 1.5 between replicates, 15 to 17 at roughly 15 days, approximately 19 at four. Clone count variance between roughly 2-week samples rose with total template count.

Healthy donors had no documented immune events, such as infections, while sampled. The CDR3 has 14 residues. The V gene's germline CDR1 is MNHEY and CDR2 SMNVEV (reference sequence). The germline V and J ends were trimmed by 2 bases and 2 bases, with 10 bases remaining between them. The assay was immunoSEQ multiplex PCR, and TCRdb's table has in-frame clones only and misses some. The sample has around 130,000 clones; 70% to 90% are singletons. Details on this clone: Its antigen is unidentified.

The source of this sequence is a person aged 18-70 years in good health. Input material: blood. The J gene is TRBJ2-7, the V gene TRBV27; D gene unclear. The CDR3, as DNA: TGTGCCAGCAGTTTAATAGGGCAGCCCTACGAGCAGTACTTC. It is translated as CASSLIGQPYEQYF.